Sequencing of this T cell receptor beta chain was carried out in a study of CD8 T cells in Susac syndrome. Findings and limits, study-wide: As the study acknowledged, the number of individuals in its TCR sequencing and HLA analysis was relatively small.

CDR1 LGHNA and CDR2 YNFKEQ come from the germline V gene. Trimming cost V 1 base and J 7 bases; bases outside gene matches: 4. This CDR3 comprises 15 residues. As for this clonotype: The antigen is unknown.

Sequencing of TCR beta was carried out in blood CD8+ and CD4+ T cells. Through negative isolation, CD4+ and CD8+ T cells were obtained, while TEMRA cells were enriched using FACS. Reverse transcription of about 0.5 to 1 ug RNA used random hexamers. With immunoSEQ multiplex PCR, TCR beta CDR3 was amplified across 54 Vbeta and 13 Jbeta. MiXCR, applied by TCRdb to the immunoSEQ multiplex PCR reads, yields one record per CDR3 protein. This table has approximately 220,000 distinct CDR3 sequences, roughly 94% appearing once. This receptor was taken from a human donor with multiple sclerosis. Sequencing was performed on CD4+ T cells from PBMCs. V is TRBV4-2 and J is TRBJ2-1, with 10 bases fitting TRBD2. The CDR3 DNA reads TGTGCCAGCAGCCAAGTTAGCGGGGGGTTAAATGAGCAGTTCTTC. Translation gives CASSQVSGGLNEQFF.